Listed here are 6 T cell receptor beta chains from one sample, sequenced in a study of radiotherapy plus CTLA-4 blockade in lung cancer. Sequenced by immunoSEQ multiplex PCR; TCRdb stores in-frame clones only, minus some. The sample contains some 90,000 clones, around 86% of which appear only once. The sample consisted of peripheral blood, taken from a patient treated with radiotherapy plus ipilimumab. Receptor source: a human donor with non-small cell lung cancer who had a partial response to radiotherapy plus ipilimumab.

V gene TRBV18 combines with J gene TRBJ1-2; a weak D match, TRBD1 (6 bases). CDR1 and CDR2 (germline): KGHSH, LQKENI. The V end was cut by 3 bases, the J end by 4 bases, with 9 bases between. This CDR3 contains 13 residues. The CDR3 is CASSPQGTYGYTF. CDR3 DNA: TGTGCCAGCTCACCTCAGGGGACCTATGGCTACACCTTC.

Only a few counts were recorded for this clone. V gene TRBV18 combines with J gene TRBJ1-5; 8 positions agree with TRBD1. J was trimmed by 4 bases and V by 4 bases; bases with no gene match: 6. CDR1 and CDR2 (germline): KGHSH, LQKENI. This CDR3 has 15 amino acids. The CDR3, as DNA: TGTGCCAGCTCACATGACAGGGGTAAGAATCAGCCCCAGCATTTT. Its translation is CASSHDRGKNQPQHF.

V usage is TRBV28 and J usage is TRBJ2-1; D might be TRBD2 (6 bases). Per germline, CDR1 MDHEN and CDR2 SYDVKM. The CDR3 is made up of 15 amino acids. V lost 6 bases, J lost 7 bases, and 19 bases lay in between. The CDR3 loop is CASSLRELLLNEQFF. The DNA for the CDR3 is TGTGCCAGCAGCCTACGGGAGTTGCTATTGAATGAGCAGTTCTTC. The full variable domain, in which reference TRBV28 and TRBJ2-1 provide the parts outside the CDR3, is DVKVTQSSRYLVKRTGEKVFLECVQDMDHENMFWYRQDPGLGLRLIYFSYDVKMKEKGDIPEGYSVSREKKERFSLILESASTNQTSMYLCASSLRELLLNEQFFGPGTRLTVL.

This clone is a singleton in its sample. V and J are TRBV9 and TRBJ2-1, with 8 bases fitting TRBD2. Unmatched junction bases numbered 3, after V lost 1 base and J lost 3 bases. Germline values: CDR1 SGDLS, CDR2 YYNGEE. This CDR3 is built from 15 residues. The CDR3 bases are TGTGCCAGCAGCGTAATGGCGGGAGGCTACAATGAGCAGTTCTTC. It yields the protein CASSVMAGGYNEQFF.

V gene TRBV28 combines with J gene TRBJ2-7; 12 bases line up with TRBD2. Germline V gives CDR1 MDHEN, CDR2 SYDVKM. The CDR3 is 16 residues long. With V trimmed by 6 bases and J by 7 bases, 13 bases remained unmatched. CDR3: CASRDRTSGKVEEQYF. The CDR3 coding sequence is TGTGCCAGCAGAGATCGGACTAGCGGGAAAGTCGAGGAGCAGTACTTC. Full variable domain (rest looked up from reference TRBV28 and TRBJ2-7): DVKVTQSSRYLVKRTGEKVFLECVQDMDHENMFWYRQDPGLGLRLIYFSYDVKMKEKGDIPEGYSVSREKKERFSLILESASTNQTSMYLCASRDRTSGKVEEQYFGPGTRLTVT.

The chain has TRBV5-1 and TRBJ1-2, with a weak D call TRBD1 (5 bases). Trimming shortened V by 3 bases and J by 8 bases, and 17 bases separated the two germline ends. CDR1 SGHRS and CDR2 YFSETQ come from the germline V gene. The CDR3 sequence is 14 residues long. For the CDR3, the DNA is TGCGCCAGCAGCTCCGGACAAATGAGCTGGGGCTACACCTTC. Its protein is CASSSGQMSWGYTF.